These 20 T cell receptor beta chains were sequenced from one sample in a study of read filtering for tumor transcriptome and immune sequencing. From 300 to 400 ng of RNA, a library with molecular barcoded alpha/delta and beta/gamma adaptors was made. MiXCR was run by TCRdb on the reads, yielding one entry per CDR3 protein. The data show around 130,000 distinct CDR3 sequences, roughly 13% seen once. The specimen sequenced was a population of CD138-negative cells sorted from bone marrow. Every receptor here comes from a donor at least 40 years old with multiple myeloma.

This clonotype was detected many times. The gene calls are TRBV6-2 or TRBV6-3 and TRBJ2-1, with unresolved D. Germline loops: CDR1 MNHEY, CDR2 SVGEGT. The CDR3 has 11 amino acids. The V end was cut by 3 bases, the J end by 10 bases, with 7 bases between. CDR3 in DNA: TGTGCCAGCAGTTATTCGATGGAGCAGTTCTTC. This encodes CASSYSMEQFF.

As for this clonotype: A much larger clone lies a single base off, so this may be a read error. The chain is built from TRBV7-9 and TRBJ1-1, with no clear D. The CDR3 contains 12 residues. Germline assignment: CDR1 SEHNR and CDR2 FQNEAQ (reference sequence). CDR3 coding DNA: TGTGCCAGCAACCGAAAGAACACTGGAGCTTTCTTT. Encoded protein: CASNRKNTGAFF.

This clonotype was seen many times. DNA of the CDR3: TGTGCCAGTAGTATACGACAAGCGGGAGAATATTCCGATGAGCAGTTCTTC. As protein: CASSIRQAGEYSDEQFF. J is TRBJ2-1 and V is TRBV19; 8 bases are shared with TRBD2. V gave up 2 bases and J gave up 8 bases; unmatched junction bases: 14. The CDR3 has 17 amino acids. Germline values: CDR1 LNHDA, CDR2 SQIVND (reference sequence).

With respect to this clonotype: This may come from a read error, since a much larger clone is one base off. The CDR3 loop reads CASISTGGGEQFF. In DNA, the CDR3 is TGTGCCAGCATCTCGACAGGGGGCGGTGAGCAGTTCTTC. The V and J genes are TRBV11-2 and TRBJ2-1, with 10 bases lining up with TRBD1. Germline V gene lookup returns CDR1 SGHAT and CDR2 FQNNGV. This CDR3 is built from 13 residues. The V gene end was trimmed by 7 bases and the J gene end by 9 bases; junction bases not matched to a gene: 6.

This clonotype occurred many times. The chain employs TRBV19 and TRBJ1-5; D is unresolved. The V and J ends lost 0 bases and 8 bases respectively, with 5 bases between them. The CDR3 is 12 amino acids. Germline CDR1 is LNHDA and CDR2 is SQIVND (reference sequence). For the CDR3, the DNA is TGTGCCAGTAGTATAGATTTGGAGCCCCAGCATTTT. Protein product: CASSIDLEPQHF.

This clonotype was detected ten times or more. The V gene is TRBV9, the J gene TRBJ2-1; TRBD2 agrees at 7 bases. The germline CDR1 and CDR2 sequences are SGDLS and YYNGEE. J gave up 4 bases and V 6 bases, and 7 bases lay outside the gene matches. This CDR3 comprises 14 residues. The CDR3, as DNA: TGTGCCAGCAACCCGACTAGCAGATACAATGAGCAGTTCTTC. Protein: CASNPTSRYNEQFF.

This clonotype has at least ten counts. The chain combines TRBV2 with TRBJ2-1; 7 bases fit TRBD1. The CDR3 is 15 amino acids. V gave up 2 bases and J gave up 2 bases; unmatched junction bases: 3. Germline CDR1 SNHLY, CDR2 FYNNEI. The CDR3 here is CASSENRGAYNEQFF. For the CDR3, the DNA is TGTGCCAGCAGTGAAAACAGGGGAGCCTACAATGAGCAGTTCTTC.

The gene calls are TRBV30 and TRBJ2-1; D ambiguous. Trimming removed 5 bases at V and 0 bases at J, with 11 bases between. There are 14 residues in the CDR3. Germline CDR1 reads GTSNPN; CDR2 reads SVGIG (reference sequence). The CDR3 DNA follows: TGTGCCTGGGCCCTCCTCAGCTCCTACAATGAGCAGTTCTTC. Its translation is CAWALLSSYNEQFF. Using reference TRBV30 and TRBJ2-1 for the parts outside the CDR3, the full variable domain is SQTIHQWPATLVQPVGSPLSLECTVEGTSNPNLYWYRQAAGRGLQLLFYSVGIGQISSEVPQNLSASRPQDRQFILSSKKLLLSDSGFYLCAWALLSSYNEQFFGPGTRLTVL.

This clonotype was seen repeatedly, ten times or more. The gene calls are TRBV19 and TRBJ2-7; 10 nucleotides line up with TRBD1. The CDR3 is 15 amino acids. Germline loops: CDR1 LNHDA, CDR2 SQIVND (reference sequence). V lost 6 bases and J lost 2; bases outside the gene matches: 7. CDR3: CASSRQGARAYEQYF. The DNA of the CDR3 is TGTGCCAGTAGCCGACAGGGGGCGAGGGCCTACGAGCAGTACTTC.

In this sample, this clonotype turned up many times. V is TRBV27 and J is TRBJ1-5; D not resolved. The CDR3 contains 14 residues. From germline, CDR1 is MNHEY and CDR2 SMNVEV (reference sequence). Trimming took 4 bases from V and 1 from J, leaving 8 bases between them. CDR3 region: CASSSGLSNQPQHF. DNA of the CDR3: TGTGCCAGCAGTTCGGGCTTAAGCAATCAGCCCCAGCATTTT.

This clonotype showed up just once. Being one base from a much bigger clone, this may be a read error. The chain recombines TRBV12-5 with TRBJ2-1; the match to TRBD2 covers 10 bases. Germline V gene lookup returns CDR1 LGHNT and CDR2 FRNRAP. The CDR3 has 14 residues. CDR3: CVSGEREGSNEQFF. Here the CDR3 DNA reads TGTGTTAGTGGTGAGCGGGAGGGAAGCAATGAGCAGTTCTTC.

This clonotype was counted many times. This rearrangement joins TRBV5-6 to TRBJ2-7; D is unresolved. V was pared by 1 base and J by 0 bases, with 17 bases between. Germline V lookup: CDR1 SGHDT, CDR2 YYEEEE. The CDR3 sequence is 17 residues long. Written as DNA, the CDR3 is TGTGCCAGCAGCTTGAACAGCCGGGCCCCAAGCTCCTACGAGCAGTACTTC. This encodes CASSLNSRAPSSYEQYF. The variable domain in full, completed from reference TRBV5-6 and TRBJ2-7, reads DAGVTQSPTHLIKTRGQQVTLRCSPKSGHDTVSWYQQALGQGPQFIFQYYEEEERQRGNFPDRFSGHQFPNYSSELNVNALLLGDSALYLCASSLNSRAPSSYEQYFGPGTRLTVT.

This clonotype was seen only a few times. In nucleotides, the CDR3 is TGTGCCAGCAGCTTAGGTGTAGGTTATGAGCAGTTCTTC. Encoded protein: CASSLGVGYEQFF. The chain links TRBV7-2 to TRBJ2-1; no clear D. CDR1 is SGHTA, CDR2 FQGNSA, per germline. With 1 base removed from V and 8 bases from J, the gap between germline ends came to 9 bases. There are 13 residues in the CDR3.

The genes are TRBV7-2 and TRBJ2-1; no clear D gene. V lost 3 bases and J 9 bases, leaving 15 bases between the germline ends. Germline-derived CDR1 and CDR2 are SGHTA and FQGNSA. The CDR3 sequence is 14 residues long. The CDR3 loop is CASSLMFLGSEQFF. The CDR3 bases are TGTGCCAGCAGCTTGATGTTCTTGGGCAGTGAGCAGTTCTTC.

Ten or more counts support this clonotype. The chain is built from TRBV11-3 and TRBJ2-5; 7 bases match TRBD1. This CDR3 is 15 amino acids long. V trimming: 0 bases; J trimming: 7 bases; junction bases outside the gene matches: 8. CDR1 and CDR2 from the germline V gene are SGHNT and YENEEA. CDR3 sequence (DNA): TGTGCCAGCAGCTTAGAGAAGGGACAGTTTGGGACCCAGTACTTC. It translates to CASSLEKGQFGTQYF.

This clonotype was seen many times. The gene calls are TRBV7-9 and TRBJ2-2; no firm D call. There are 14 residues in the CDR3. Between the trimmed V and J ends, which lost 5 bases and 13 bases, there was a span of 20 bases. Per the germline V gene, CDR1 is SEHNR and CDR2 is FQNEAQ (reference sequence). The CDR3 protein is CASSHREVSLALFF. CDR3 coding DNA: TGTGCCAGCAGCCACCGCGAGGTTTCACTCGCGCTGTTTTTT. The variable domain in full, with the rest retrieved from reference TRBV7-9 and TRBJ2-2, is DTGVSQNPRHKITKRGQNVTFRCDPISEHNRLYWYRQTLGQGPEFLTYFQNEAQLEKSRLLSDRFSAERPKGSFSTLEIQRTEQGDSAMYLCASSHREVSLALFFGEGSRLTVL.

This clonotype was found many times. The rearrangement uses TRBV7-3 and TRBJ1-6; maybe TRBD1 (5 bases). Trimming took 5 bases from V and 7 from J, leaving 18 bases between them. This CDR3 contains 16 residues. Germline lookup yields CDR1 SGHTA and CDR2 FQGTGA. This chain's CDR3 is CASSLTGGRGNSPLHF. The CDR3 nucleotides read TGTGCCAGCAGCCTTACGGGGGGACGGGGCAATTCACCCCTCCACTTT.

This clonotype was recorded many times. The V call is TRBV12-5, the J call TRBJ2-1; 7 nucleotides line up with TRBD2. The CDR3 loop spans 18 amino acids. Germline assignment: CDR1 LGHNT and CDR2 FRNRAP. V was pared by 2 bases and J by 2 bases, with 12 bases of the junction left unmatched. Here the CDR3 reads CASGLNWSGGSTYNEQFF. As DNA, the CDR3 is TGTGCTAGTGGTTTGAACTGGAGCGGCGGGAGCACCTACAATGAGCAGTTCTTC.

This clonotype was observed at least ten times. This sequence joins TRBV28 and TRBJ2-7, with D tentatively TRBD2 (5 bases). CDR1 is MDHEN and CDR2 is SYDVKM in the germline V gene. V lost 2 bases, J lost 4 bases, and 9 bases lay in between. This CDR3 spans 13 amino acids. The CDR3 here is CASSLGGQYEQYF. In nucleotides, the CDR3 is TGTGCCAGCAGTTTAGGAGGCCAATACGAGCAGTACTTC.

This clonotype was counted at least ten times. The rearrangement uses TRBV20-1 and TRBJ2-3; no firm D call. Germline CDR1 reads DFQATT; CDR2 reads SNEGSKA (reference sequence). V was clipped by 3 bases and J by 6 bases, with 4 bases between them. The CDR3 consists of 10 residues. The CDR3 DNA is TGCAGTGCTAGTTCTGATACGCAGTATTTT. It specifies CSASSDTQYF.